The TCR beta chain under discussion was sequenced for a study of blood T cell repertoires in COVID-19. Authors' data handling: It was from reference gene primer amplification that nucleated cell counts were estimated. Profiling relied on immunoSEQ multiplex PCR, and the TCRdb table lists in-frame clones only, not all of them. That table is the source of V, J and clone size, and D and trimming were worked out from the DNA. The sample has hundreds of thousands of clones; roughly four fifths are singletons. From germline, CDR1 is MNHEY and CDR2 SVGAGI. The CDR3 runs to 14 residues. The V gene end was trimmed by 8 bases and the J gene end by 0 bases; junction bases not matched to a gene: 5.

Sequencing used PBMCs or T cells enriched from blood (not recorded which). The chain uses TRBV6-5 and TRBJ1-2; 8 nucleotides match TRBD1. This sequence was found in a woman in her 50s who had been exposed to COVID-19. CDR3 amino acids: CASAQGATNYGYTF. In DNA form, the CDR3 reads TGTGCCAGCGCTCAGGGGGCTACTAACTATGGCTACACCTTC.